A selection of T cell receptor beta chains follows, all from one sample in a study of T-cell memory formation after mild COVID-19. In TCRdb, the 5' RACE reads were re-called with MiXCR into one record per CDR3 protein. The sample records fewer than 650,000 distinct CDR3 sequences, about 20% being singletons. Specimen: PBMCs or a T cell subset sorted from them (not recorded which). The receptor source for this set is an adult woman who had mild COVID-19 (a few samples of this study predate the infection). Cell type and time point are not known. The CDR3 runs from the conserved cysteine through the conserved F or W. Each record gives: clone size, J gene, V gene, D gene, CDR3 protein, CDR3 DNA. D genes are given only for firm matches. Size values are once, few and many counts, or a class for expanded clones, and some rows have none.

few	TRBJ2-7	TRBV6-5	TRBD1	CASSTPTGTGYEQYF	TGTGCCAGCAGTACCCCGACAGGGACCGGATACGAGCAGTACTTC
-	TRBJ1-5	TRBV6-5	-	CASSPRYNQPQHF	TGTGCCAGCAGTCCCCGATACAATCAGCCCCAGCATTTT
many	TRBJ2-1	TRBV27	-	CASSPPGPEQFF	TGTGCCAGCAGTCCACCTGGACCTGAGCAGTTCTTC
-	TRBJ2-5	TRBV29-1	-	CSVEAEGSVETQYF	TGCAGCGTTGAAGCTGAGGGGTCGGTGGAGACCCAGTACTTC
-	TRBJ2-3	TRBV12-3/TRBV12-4	TRBD1	CASSLDERGQGVWYF	TGTGCCAGCAGTTTGGACGAGAGGGGGCAGGGAGTCTGGTATTTT
-	TRBJ2-3	TRBV20-1	-	CSASLGPSTDTQYF	TGCAGTGCTAGTCTGGGGCCAAGCACAGATACGCAGTATTTT
-	TRBJ1-1	TRBV5-1	TRBD1	CASSARWGSQGSAFF	TGCGCCAGCAGCGCGCGGTGGGGATCACAGGGGTCGGCTTTCTTT
-	TRBJ1-4	TRBV27	TRBD1	CASSFSGGWGEKLFF	TGTGCCAGCAGTTTCTCAGGGGGCTGGGGGGAAAAACTGTTTTTT
-	TRBJ2-5	TRBV9	-	CASSVAGDGGLQETQYF	TGTGCCAGCAGCGTAGCGGGGGATGGGGGGCTACAAGAGACCCAGTACTTC
few	TRBJ2-2	TRBV7-8	TRBD1	CASSLARDRAYNGELFF	TGTGCCAGCAGCTTAGCGCGCGACAGGGCTTATAACGGGGAGCTGTTTTTT
-	TRBJ1-2	TRBV29-1	TRBD1	CSVGDRDNYGYTF	TGCAGCGTTGGGGACAGGGATAACTATGGCTACACCTTC
few	TRBJ2-7	TRBV7-2	-	CASSSESGVPFYEQYF	TGTGCCAGCAGCTCAGAGTCAGGGGTCCCATTCTACGAGCAGTACTTC
-	TRBJ2-7	TRBV18	-	CASSPPGLREFYEQYF	TGTGCCAGCTCACCACCGGGACTTCGAGAGTTCTACGAGCAGTACTTC
once	TRBJ1-6	TRBV7-8	-	CASSPPGFGSLHF	TGTGCCAGCAGCCCCCCGGGATTCGGATCCCTCCACTTT
few	TRBJ2-7	TRBV6-6	-	CASSYSTVISSYEQYF	TGTGCCAGCAGTTACTCGACTGTTATTAGCTCCTACGAGCAGTACTTC
many	TRBJ1-3	TRBV30	TRBD1	CAVQQGTSGNTIYF	TGTGCCGTACAACAGGGGACCTCTGGAAACACCATATATTTT
-	TRBJ1-5	TRBV19	-	CASSSPGRDNQPQHF	TGTGCCAGTAGTTCCCCCGGTAGGGACAATCAGCCCCAGCATTTT
few	TRBJ1-1	TRBV4-2	-	CASSQEPGRNTEAFF	TGTGCCAGCAGCCAAGAACCAGGGAGAAACACTGAAGCTTTCTTT
-	TRBJ1-4	TRBV20-1	-	CSASQGSPNEKLFF	TGCAGTGCTTCGCAGGGGAGTCCCAATGAAAAACTGTTTTTT
-	TRBJ1-3	TRBV12-3/TRBV12-4	TRBD1	CASSGVDRGPGNTIYF	TGTGCCAGCAGTGGTGTTGACAGGGGACCTGGAAACACCATATATTTT
once	TRBJ1-6	TRBV6-5	TRBD1	CASREGGLYNSPLHF	TGTGCCAGCAGGGAAGGGGGCCTCTATAATTCACCCCTCCACTTT
few	TRBJ2-7	TRBV19	TRBD1	CARMDPRDRGSYEQYF	TGTGCCAGAATGGACCCGCGGGACAGGGGCTCCTACGAGCAGTACTTC
-	TRBJ2-7	TRBV4-1	TRBD1	CASSQETGFDEQYF	TGCGCCAGCAGCCAAGAGACAGGGTTCGACGAGCAGTACTTC
-	TRBJ2-1	TRBV11-2	-	CASSYSNNEQFF	TGTGCCAGCAGCTACAGTAACAATGAGCAGTTCTTC
-	TRBJ2-5	TRBV20-1	-	CSASDGGQYF	TGCAGTGCTAGTGACGGGGGCCAGTACTTC
-	TRBJ2-6	TRBV7-9	-	CASSLSGAGANVLTF	TGTGCCAGCAGCTTATCAGGGGCTGGGGCCAACGTCCTGACTTTC
-	TRBJ2-3	TRBV7-2	-	CASRPVRGPTDTQYF	TGTGCCAGCAGACCTGTGCGGGGTCCCACAGATACGCAGTATTTT
few	TRBJ2-1	TRBV7-3	TRBD2	CASSPSPTGGPGQFF	TGTGCCAGCAGCCCGAGCCCCACGGGGGGTCCCGGGCAGTTCTTC
-	TRBJ1-1	TRBV5-1	-	CASSLAPEMNTEAFF	TGCGCCAGCAGCTTGGCTCCAGAAATGAACACTGAAGCTTTCTTT
-	TRBJ1-6	TRBV3-1	-	CASSQDQSTPLHF	TGTGCCAGCAGCCAAGATCAGAGTACACCCCTCCACTTT
-	TRBJ2-1	TRBV19	-	CASSSTFRGYNEQFF	TGTGCCAGTAGTTCGACGTTCCGGGGGTACAATGAGCAGTTCTTC